This T cell receptor (beta chain) appears in the sequencing data of a study of cytomegalovirus exposure and HLA in healthy donors. CDR1 is MDHEN, CDR2 SYDVKM, per germline. This CDR3 is 14 amino acids long. With V trimmed by 6 bases and J by 3 bases, 3 bases remained unmatched. Generated by immunoSEQ multiplex PCR, the TCRdb table keeps only in-frame clones and is missing some. The sample yields around 60,000 clones, 85% to 95% seen once. The chain links TRBV28 to TRBJ2-7; 12 positions match TRBD2. This clonotype was sampled from a man aged 18 to 30 in good health and CMV-seropositive. The specimen was PBMCs. The CDR3 DNA is TGTGCCAGCAGCCGACTAGCGGGGGTCTACGAGCAGTACTTC. Its translation is CASSRLAGVYEQYF.